This record looks at one T cell receptor (beta chain) sequence and its context. This sample stems from a study of T cell responses to AZD1222 COVID-19 vaccine. Assay: immunoSEQ multiplex PCR; the TCRdb copy retains only in-frame clones and omits some. The sample consists of 95,000 to 150,000 clones, around 86% of them appearing once. The germline V gene encodes CDR1 KGHSH and CDR2 LQKENI. The CDR3 consists of 17 residues. V was cut by 4 bases and J by 0 bases, with 15 bases left in between. The clonotype comes from an adult in good health. Sequencing was performed on peripheral blood, taken on day 0 of AZD1222 vaccination. This sequence joins TRBV18 and TRBJ2-2; D is possibly TRBD1 (6 bases). The CDR3 is CASSRDGRGSNTGELFF. Here the CDR3 DNA reads TGTGCCAGCTCACGGGACGGAAGGGGGTCGAACACCGGGGAGCTGTTTTTT.